These 15 T cell receptor beta chains came from one sample sequenced in a study of T cells in Graves' hyperthyroidism and ophthalmopathy. Amplification of TCR beta CDR3 regions used RNA as the template. Using the HTBI primer set, a first-round RT-PCR was run on the TCR CDR3. TCRdb ran MiXCR on the multiplex PCR reads and lists one entry per CDR3 protein. The data hold 650,000 to 850,000 distinct CDR3 sequences, with around 20% observed a single time. Sequencing was done on a sample of blood. These receptor sequences come from a woman aged 50 to 60 with Graves' hyperthyroidism that later progressed to Graves' ophthalmopathy.

Here the CDR3 DNA reads TGCGCCAGCAGCTTGCGAGCGAACAATGAAAAACTGTTTTTT. Its protein product is CASSLRANNEKLFF. The chain employs TRBV5-1 and TRBJ1-4; D remains unclear. The CDR3 runs to 14 residues. From germline, CDR1 is SGHRS and CDR2 YFSETQ. V was pared by 1 base and J by 5 bases, with 9 bases between.

The chain is built from TRBV24-1 and TRBJ2-2, with D unclear. CDR1 and CDR2 (germline): KGHDR, SFDVKD. Deletions cut 4 bases from V and 6 bases from J, with 14 bases between. CDR3 length: 15 amino acids. DNA of the CDR3: TGTGCCACCAGTGACCCCGACCCTGATCCCGGGGAGCTGTTTTTT. Translated: CATSDPDPDPGELFF.

This chain links TRBV12-3 or TRBV12-4 with TRBJ2-1; no firm D call. This CDR3 spans 16 amino acids. V was shortened by 3 bases and J by 0 bases, with 12 bases between the two germline ends. The CDR3 DNA is TGTGCCAGCAGTTTTGGTGACGGAAGCTCCTACAATGAGCAGTTCTTC. Encoded protein: CASSFGDGSSYNEQFF.

This chain connects TRBV29-1 to TRBJ2-7; D is possibly TRBD2 (6 bases). The CDR3 length is 13 residues. V was pared by 8 bases and J by 0 bases, with 14 bases between. Per germline, CDR1 SQVTM and CDR2 ANQGSEA. In DNA form, the CDR3 reads TGCAGCATCCGGGACTGGAGCTCCTACGAGCAGTACTTC. Protein sequence: CSIRDWSSYEQYF.

The chain combines TRBV15 with TRBJ2-3, with D perhaps given as TRBD1 or TRBD2 (5 bases each). The CDR3 has 14 amino acids. The V gene lost 5 bases and the J gene lost 3 bases, with 12 bases spanning the gap. Looked up from germline, CDR1 is LNHNV and CDR2 is YYDKDF (reference sequence). DNA of the CDR3: TGTGCCACCAGCGGGGGACCCTCAACAGATACGCAGTATTTT. As protein: CATSGGPSTDTQYF.

This clonotype appeared a few times. The conserved phenylalanine or tryptophan is not found at the CDR3 terminus, so this likely reflects a read error. J is TRBJ2-7 and V is TRBV2; 10 bases match TRBD1. CDR1 is SNHLY, CDR2 FYNNEI, per germline. With V trimmed by 8 bases and J by 5 bases, 6 bases remained unmatched. The CDR3 sequence is 13 residues long. CDR3 amino acids: CASVGQGVHEQYL. CDR3 nucleotide sequence: TGTGCCAGCGTCGGACAGGGGGTCCACGAGCAGTACCTC.

This clonotype has at least ten counts. V gene TRBV7-2 combines with J gene TRBJ2-2, with 10 nucleotides matching TRBD1. CDR1 and CDR2 from the germline V gene are SGHTA and FQGNSA. CDR3 length: 16 amino acids. V trimming: 3 bases; J trimming: 4 bases; junction bases outside the gene matches: 5. CDR3 loop: CASSLYWTGGTGELFF. CDR3 bases: TGTGCCAGCAGCTTGTATTGGACAGGGGGCACCGGGGAGCTGTTTTTT. Combining the CDR3 with reference TRBV7-2 and TRBJ2-2 gives the whole variable domain GAGVSQSPSNKVTEKGKDVELRCDPISGHTALYWYRQSLGQGLEFLIYFQGNSAPDKSGLPSDRFSAERTGGSVSTLTIQRTQQEDSAVYLCASSLYWTGGTGELFFGEGSRLTVL.

This clonotype was counted a single time. This clone may be a read error of a much larger clone one base away. This chain uses TRBV3-1 with TRBJ2-7; D is ambiguous. V lost 6 bases to trimming and J lost 7 bases, with 16 bases between them. CDR3 length: 13 amino acids. The germline V gene encodes CDR1 LGHDT and CDR2 YNNKEL (reference sequence). The DNA for the CDR3 is TGTGCCAGCAGGCCGGCCGCAGGACGGGAGCAGTACTTC. Its protein product is CASRPAAGREQYF.

J is TRBJ2-7 and V is TRBV14; D is unclear. CDR1 and CDR2 (germline): SGHDN, FVKESK. Trimming took off 4 bases at V and 0 bases at J, with 10 bases between the two ends. The CDR3 contains 14 residues. The CDR3, as DNA: TGTGCCAGCAGCCCCCTTGACCCCTCCTACGAGCAGTACTTC. Its translation: CASSPLDPSYEQYF.

This clonotype was detected ten times or more. This chain uses TRBV5-1 with TRBJ1-1, with unresolved D. Deletions cut 1 base from V and 1 base from J, with 8 bases between. The CDR3 is made up of 14 amino acids. Looked up from germline, CDR1 is SGHRS and CDR2 is YFSETQ. CDR3 in amino acids: CASSLSQQNTEAFF. CDR3 coding DNA: TGCGCCAGCAGCTTGTCACAGCAGAACACTGAAGCTTTCTTT. The variable domain in full, completed from reference TRBV5-1 and TRBJ1-1, reads KAGVTQTPRYLIKTRGQQVTLSCSPISGHRSVSWYQQTPGQGLQFLFEYFSETQRNKGNFPGRFSGRQFSNSRSEMNVSTLELGDSALYLCASSLSQQNTEAFFGQGTRLTVV.

Many counts were recorded for this clonotype. The chain is built from TRBV5-1 and TRBJ2-6; maybe TRBD2 (6 bases). Looked up from germline, CDR1 is SGHRS and CDR2 is YFSETQ. This CDR3 has 16 amino acids. The V gene lost 1 base and the J gene lost 0 bases, with 8 bases spanning the gap. The CDR3, as DNA: TGCGCCAGCAGCTTGAACGGGGGCTCTGGGGCCAACGTCCTGACTTTC. Translating it yields CASSLNGGSGANVLTF.

There are many counts of this clonotype. The chain joins TRBV6-1 to TRBJ1-1, with a tentative D call TRBD1 (6 bases). Trimming cost V 5 bases and J 2 bases, with 24 bases left between them. CDR3 size: 18 residues. The germline CDR1 and CDR2 sequences are MNHNS and SASEGT. CDR3 loop: CASSLPASIQGPNTEAFF. The CDR3 bases are TGTGCCAGCAGTTTACCGGCCTCGATTCAGGGGCCTAACACTGAAGCTTTCTTT.

This rearrangement joins TRBV20-1 to TRBJ1-1; D is perhaps TRBD1 (5 bases). Deletions cut 6 bases from V and 2 bases from J, with 16 bases between. Per the germline V gene, CDR1 is DFQATT and CDR2 is SNEGSKA (reference sequence). The CDR3 length is 14 residues. CDR3 sequence: CSAYNEGFNTEAFF. The CDR3 DNA reads TGCAGTGCATATAACGAGGGGTTTAACACTGAAGCTTTCTTT.

This clonotype was detected many times. This chain connects TRBV6-1 to TRBJ2-7; D could derive from TRBD1 or TRBD2 (5 bases each). Trimming removed 6 bases from V and 3 bases from J, with 12 bases in between. The CDR3 is made up of 13 amino acids. Germline CDR1 is MNHNS and CDR2 is SASEGT. The DNA of the CDR3 is TGTGCCAGCAGACTCGGGACGTACTACGAGCAGTACTTC. This translates into CASRLGTYYEQYF.

Details on this clonotype: The junction departs from germline at one end; a sequencing error may be responsible. The J gene is TRBJ2-1, the V gene TRBV7-7, with 10 bases fitting TRBD1. Germline CDR1 and CDR2: SSHAT and FNYEAQ (reference sequence). The CDR3 is 17 residues long. CDR3 region: CASSSGQGGSSYNEQFF. CDR3 sequence (DNA): TGTGCTAGCAGCTCCGGACAGGGGGGGAGCTCCTACAATGAGCAGTTCTTC.